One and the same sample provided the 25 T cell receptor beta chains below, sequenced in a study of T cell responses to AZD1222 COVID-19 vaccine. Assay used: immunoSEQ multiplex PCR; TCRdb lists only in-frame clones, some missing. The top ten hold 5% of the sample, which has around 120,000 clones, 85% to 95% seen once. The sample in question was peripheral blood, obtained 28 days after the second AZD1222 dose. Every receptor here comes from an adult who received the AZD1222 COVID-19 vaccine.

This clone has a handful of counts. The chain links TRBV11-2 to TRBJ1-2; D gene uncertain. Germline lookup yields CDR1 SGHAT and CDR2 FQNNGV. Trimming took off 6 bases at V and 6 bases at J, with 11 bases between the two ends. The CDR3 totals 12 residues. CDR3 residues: CASRSGRHGYTF. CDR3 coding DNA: TGTGCCAGCAGATCCGGACGCCATGGCTACACCTTC.

CDR3 in amino acids: CASSPPPGNTEAFF. CDR3 coding DNA: TGTGCCAGCTCACCACCACCGGGGAACACTGAAGCTTTCTTT. This chain uses TRBV18 with TRBJ1-1; D remains unclear. The CDR3 consists of 14 residues. Germline values: CDR1 KGHSH, CDR2 LQKENI. Trimming removed 0 bases from V and 1 base from J, with 6 bases in between. The variable domain in full, completed from reference TRBV18 and TRBJ1-1, reads NAGVMQNPRHLVRRRGQEARLRCSPMKGHSHVYWYRQLPEEGLKFMVYLQKENIIDESGMPKERFSAEFPKEGPSILRIQQVVRGDSAAYFCASSPPPGNTEAFFGQGTRLTVV.

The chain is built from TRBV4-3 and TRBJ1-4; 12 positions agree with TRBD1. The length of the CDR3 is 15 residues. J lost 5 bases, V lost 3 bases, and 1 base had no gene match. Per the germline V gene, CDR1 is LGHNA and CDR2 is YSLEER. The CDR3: CASSQGTGGNEKLFF. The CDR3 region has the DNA TGCGCCAGCAGCCAGGGGACAGGGGGCAATGAAAAACTGTTTTTT.

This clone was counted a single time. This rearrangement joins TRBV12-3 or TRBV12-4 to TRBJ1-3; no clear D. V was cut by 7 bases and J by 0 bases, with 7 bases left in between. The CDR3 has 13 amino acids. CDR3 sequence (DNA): TGTGCCAGCACAGTGATCTCTGGAAACACCATATATTTT. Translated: CASTVISGNTIYF.

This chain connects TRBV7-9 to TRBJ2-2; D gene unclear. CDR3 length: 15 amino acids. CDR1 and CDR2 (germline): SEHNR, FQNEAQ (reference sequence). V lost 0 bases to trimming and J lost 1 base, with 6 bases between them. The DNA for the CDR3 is TGTGCCAGCAGCTTAGCCCTACTGAACACCGGGGAGCTGTTTTTT. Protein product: CASSLALLNTGELFF.

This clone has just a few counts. The CDR3 DNA reads as TGTGCCAGCAGCCCTTCCTACGAGCAGTACTTC. Translation: CASSPSYEQYF. This chain links TRBV7-2 with TRBJ2-7; D is ambiguous. Germline lookup yields CDR1 SGHTA and CDR2 FQGNSA. V was shortened by 5 bases and J by 1 base, with 3 bases between the two germline ends. The CDR3 is made up of 11 amino acids.

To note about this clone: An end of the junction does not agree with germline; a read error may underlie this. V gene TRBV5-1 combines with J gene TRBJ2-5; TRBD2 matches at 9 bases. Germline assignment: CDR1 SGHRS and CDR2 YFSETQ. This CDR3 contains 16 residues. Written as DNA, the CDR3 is TGCACCAGCAGCTTGGCTGGAGCGGGAGGCGGGGAGACCCAGTACTTC. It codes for CTSSLAGAGGGETQYF.

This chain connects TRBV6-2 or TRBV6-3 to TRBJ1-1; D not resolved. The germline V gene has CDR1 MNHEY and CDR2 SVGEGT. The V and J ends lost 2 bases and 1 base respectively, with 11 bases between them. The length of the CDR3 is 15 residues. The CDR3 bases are TGTGCCAGCAGTTACGGGATGGGGAAGAACACTGAAGCTTTCTTT. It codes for CASSYGMGKNTEAFF.

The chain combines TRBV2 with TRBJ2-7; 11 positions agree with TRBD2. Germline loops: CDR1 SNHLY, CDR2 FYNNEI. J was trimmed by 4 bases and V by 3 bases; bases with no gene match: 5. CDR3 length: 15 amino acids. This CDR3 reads CASSEGLAEGYEQYF. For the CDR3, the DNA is TGTGCCAGCAGTGAGGGACTAGCGGAGGGATACGAGCAGTACTTC.

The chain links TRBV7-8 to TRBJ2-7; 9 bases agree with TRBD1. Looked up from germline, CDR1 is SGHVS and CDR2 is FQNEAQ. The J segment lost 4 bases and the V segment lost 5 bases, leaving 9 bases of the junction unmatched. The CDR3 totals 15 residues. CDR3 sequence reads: CASSPRAQGAYEQYF. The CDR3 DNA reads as TGTGCCAGCAGCCCCAGGGCACAGGGGGCATACGAGCAGTACTTC.

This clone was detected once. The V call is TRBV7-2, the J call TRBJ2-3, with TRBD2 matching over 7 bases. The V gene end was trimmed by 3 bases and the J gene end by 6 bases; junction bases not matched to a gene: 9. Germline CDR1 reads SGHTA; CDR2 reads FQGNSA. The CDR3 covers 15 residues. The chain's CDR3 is CASSFHREVSDTQYF. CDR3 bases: TGTGCCAGCAGCTTTCATCGGGAGGTTTCCGATACGCAGTATTTT.

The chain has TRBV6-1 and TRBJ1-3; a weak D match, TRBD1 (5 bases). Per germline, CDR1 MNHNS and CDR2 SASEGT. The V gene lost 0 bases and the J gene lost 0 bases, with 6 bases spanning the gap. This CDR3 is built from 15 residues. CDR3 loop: CASSEAGVSGNTIYF. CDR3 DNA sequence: TGTGCCAGCAGTGAAGCGGGGGTCTCTGGAAACACCATATATTTT.

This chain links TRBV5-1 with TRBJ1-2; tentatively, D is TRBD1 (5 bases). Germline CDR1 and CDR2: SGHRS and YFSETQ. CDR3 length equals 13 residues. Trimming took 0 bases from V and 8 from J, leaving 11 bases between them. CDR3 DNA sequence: TGCGCCAGCAGCTTGGGGCAGGGCGCGGGCTACACCTTC. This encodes CASSLGQGAGYTF.

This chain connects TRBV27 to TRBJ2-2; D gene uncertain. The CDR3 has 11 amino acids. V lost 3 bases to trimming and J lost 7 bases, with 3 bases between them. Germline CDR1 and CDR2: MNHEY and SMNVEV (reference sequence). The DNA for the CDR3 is TGTGCCAGCAGTTTGTTCGGGGAGCTGTTTTTT. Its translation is CASSLFGELFF.

CDR3 residues: CASSYPRGGRRGYTF. CDR3 nucleotide sequence: TGTGCCAGCAGTTACCCCAGGGGGGGACGCCGGGGCTACACCTTC. The rearrangement joins TRBV6-7 to TRBJ1-2; 7 bases fit TRBD1. TRBV6-7 is marked as an open reading frame, function uncertain. V lost 2 bases and J lost 8; bases outside the gene matches: 11. The length of the CDR3 is 15 residues.

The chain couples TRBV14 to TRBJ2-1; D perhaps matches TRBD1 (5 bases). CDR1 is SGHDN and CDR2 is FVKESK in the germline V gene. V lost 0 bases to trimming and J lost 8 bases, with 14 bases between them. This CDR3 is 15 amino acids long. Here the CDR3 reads CASSQDPPGRDEQFF. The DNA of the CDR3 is TGTGCCAGCAGCCAAGATCCTCCAGGCAGGGATGAGCAGTTCTTC. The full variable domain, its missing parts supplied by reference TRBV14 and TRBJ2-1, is EAGVTQFPSHSVIEKGQTVTLRCDPISGHDNLYWYRRVMGKEIKFLLHFVKESKQDESGMPNNRFLAERTGGTYSTLKVQPAELEDSGVYFCASSQDPPGRDEQFFGPGTRLTVL.

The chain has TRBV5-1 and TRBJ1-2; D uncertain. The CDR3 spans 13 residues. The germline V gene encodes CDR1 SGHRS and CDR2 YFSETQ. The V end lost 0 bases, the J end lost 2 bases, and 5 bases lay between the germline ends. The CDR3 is CASSLGPNYGYTF. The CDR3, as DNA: TGCGCCAGCAGCTTGGGACCGAACTATGGCTACACCTTC.

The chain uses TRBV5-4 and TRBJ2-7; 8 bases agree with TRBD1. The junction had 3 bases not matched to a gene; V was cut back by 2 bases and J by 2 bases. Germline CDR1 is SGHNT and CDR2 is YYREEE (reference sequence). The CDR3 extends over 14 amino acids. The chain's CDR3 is CASSLGDRPYEQYF. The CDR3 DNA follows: TGTGCCAGCAGCTTAGGGGACAGGCCCTACGAGCAGTACTTC.

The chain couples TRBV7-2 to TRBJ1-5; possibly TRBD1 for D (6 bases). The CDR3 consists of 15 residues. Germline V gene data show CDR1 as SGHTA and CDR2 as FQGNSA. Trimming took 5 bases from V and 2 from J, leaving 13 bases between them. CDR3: CASSGGVSGNQPQHF. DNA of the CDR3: TGTGCCAGCAGCGGGGGCGTCAGCGGCAATCAGCCCCAGCATTTT.

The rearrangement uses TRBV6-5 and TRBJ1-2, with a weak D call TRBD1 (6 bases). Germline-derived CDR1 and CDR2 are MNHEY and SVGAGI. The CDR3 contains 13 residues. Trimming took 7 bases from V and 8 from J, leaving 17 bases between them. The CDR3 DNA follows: TGTGCCAGCAACCGGGACACGCGTATGGGCTACACCTTC. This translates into CASNRDTRMGYTF.

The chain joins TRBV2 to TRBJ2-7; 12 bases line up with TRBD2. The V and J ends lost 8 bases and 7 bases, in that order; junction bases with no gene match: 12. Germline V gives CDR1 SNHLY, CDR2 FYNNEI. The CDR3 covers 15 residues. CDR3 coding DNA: TGTGCCAGCGCCCTCTCGCTAGCGGGAGGGGAGGAGCAGTACTTC. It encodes CASALSLAGGEEQYF.

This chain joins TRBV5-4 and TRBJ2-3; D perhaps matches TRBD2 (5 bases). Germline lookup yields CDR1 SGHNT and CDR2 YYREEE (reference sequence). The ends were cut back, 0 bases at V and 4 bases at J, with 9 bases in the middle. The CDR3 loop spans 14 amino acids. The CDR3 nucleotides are TGTGCCAGCAGCTTGGCGGGGATTGCAGATACGCAGTATTTT. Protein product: CASSLAGIADTQYF.

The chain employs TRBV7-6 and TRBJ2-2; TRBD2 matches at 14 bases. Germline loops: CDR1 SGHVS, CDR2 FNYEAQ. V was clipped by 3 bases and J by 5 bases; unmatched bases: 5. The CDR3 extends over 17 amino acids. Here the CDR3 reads CASSFPTSGGETGELFF. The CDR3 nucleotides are TGTGCCAGCAGCTTTCCGACTAGCGGGGGGGAGACCGGGGAGCTGTTTTTT. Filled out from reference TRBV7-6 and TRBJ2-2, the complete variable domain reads GAGVSQSPRYKVTKRGQDVALRCDPISGHVSLYWYRQALGQGPEFLTYFNYEAQQDKSGLPNDRFSAERPEGSISTLTIQRTEQRDSAMYRCASSFPTSGGETGELFFGEGSRLTVL.

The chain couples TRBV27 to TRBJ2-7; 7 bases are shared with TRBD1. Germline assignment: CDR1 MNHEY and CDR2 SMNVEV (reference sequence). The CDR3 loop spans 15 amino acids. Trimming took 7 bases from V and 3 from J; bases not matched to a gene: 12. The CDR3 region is CASTSRTGGGYEQYF. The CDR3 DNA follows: TGTGCCAGCACCTCCCGGACAGGTGGGGGCTACGAGCAGTACTTC.

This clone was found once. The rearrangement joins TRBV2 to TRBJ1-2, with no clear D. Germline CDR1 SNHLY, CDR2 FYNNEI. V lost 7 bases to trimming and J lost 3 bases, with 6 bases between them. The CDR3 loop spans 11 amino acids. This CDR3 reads CASTPDYGYTF. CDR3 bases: TGTGCCAGCACCCCAGACTATGGCTACACCTTC.